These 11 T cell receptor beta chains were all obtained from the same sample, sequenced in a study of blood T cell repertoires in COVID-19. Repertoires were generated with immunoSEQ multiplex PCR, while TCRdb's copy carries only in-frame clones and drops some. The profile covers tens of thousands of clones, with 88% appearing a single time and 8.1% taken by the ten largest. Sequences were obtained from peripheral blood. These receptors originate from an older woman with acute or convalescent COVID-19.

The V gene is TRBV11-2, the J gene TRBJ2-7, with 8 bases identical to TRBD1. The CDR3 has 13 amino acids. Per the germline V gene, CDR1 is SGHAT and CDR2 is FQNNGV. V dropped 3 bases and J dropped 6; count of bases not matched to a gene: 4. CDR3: CASSFQGAGEQYF. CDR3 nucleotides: TGTGCCAGCAGCTTTCAGGGGGCGGGCGAGCAGTACTTC.

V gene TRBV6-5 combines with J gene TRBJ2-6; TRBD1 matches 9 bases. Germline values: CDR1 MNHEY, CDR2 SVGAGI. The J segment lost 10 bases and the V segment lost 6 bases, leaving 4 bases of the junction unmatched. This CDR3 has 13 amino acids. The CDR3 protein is CASRPGQGNVLTF. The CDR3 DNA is TGTGCCAGCAGGCCGGGACAGGGAAACGTCCTGACTTTC.

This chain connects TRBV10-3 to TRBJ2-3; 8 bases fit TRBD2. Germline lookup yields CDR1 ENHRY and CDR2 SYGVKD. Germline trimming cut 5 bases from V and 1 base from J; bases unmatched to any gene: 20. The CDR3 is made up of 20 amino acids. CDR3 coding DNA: TGTGCCATCAGTCCAAGCACTAGCGGAGCCGTGAGGTCTGGCACAGATACGCAGTATTTT. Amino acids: CAISPSTSGAVRSGTDTQYF.

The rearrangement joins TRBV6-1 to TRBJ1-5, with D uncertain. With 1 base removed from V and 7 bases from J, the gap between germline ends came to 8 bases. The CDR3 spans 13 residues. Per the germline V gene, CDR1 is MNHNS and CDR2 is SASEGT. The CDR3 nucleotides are TGTGCCAGCAGTGAAGTGAGGGTACAGCCCCAGCATTTT. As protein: CASSEVRVQPQHF.

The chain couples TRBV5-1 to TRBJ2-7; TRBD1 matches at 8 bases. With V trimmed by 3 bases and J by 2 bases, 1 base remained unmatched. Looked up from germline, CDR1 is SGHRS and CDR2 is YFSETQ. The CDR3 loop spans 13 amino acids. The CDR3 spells CASSWTGPYEQYF. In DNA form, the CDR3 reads TGCGCCAGCAGCTGGACAGGGCCCTACGAGCAGTACTTC. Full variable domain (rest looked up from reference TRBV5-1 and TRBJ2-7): KAGVTQTPRYLIKTRGQQVTLSCSPISGHRSVSWYQQTPGQGLQFLFEYFSETQRNKGNFPGRFSGRQFSNSRSEMNVSTLELGDSALYLCASSWTGPYEQYFGPGTRLTVT.

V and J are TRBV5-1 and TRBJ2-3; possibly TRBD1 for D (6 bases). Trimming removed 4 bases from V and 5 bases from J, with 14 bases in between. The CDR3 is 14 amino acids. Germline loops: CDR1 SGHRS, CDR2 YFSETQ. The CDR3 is CASSPGPGEDTQYF. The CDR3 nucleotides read TGCGCCAGCAGCCCGGGGCCAGGGGAAGATACGCAGTATTTT.

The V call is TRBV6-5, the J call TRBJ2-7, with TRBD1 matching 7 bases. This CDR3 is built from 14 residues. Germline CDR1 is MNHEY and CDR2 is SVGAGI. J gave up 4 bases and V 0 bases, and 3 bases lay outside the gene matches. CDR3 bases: TGTGCCAGCAGTTACTCAGGACAGGATTACGAGCAGTACTTC. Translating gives CASSYSGQDYEQYF.

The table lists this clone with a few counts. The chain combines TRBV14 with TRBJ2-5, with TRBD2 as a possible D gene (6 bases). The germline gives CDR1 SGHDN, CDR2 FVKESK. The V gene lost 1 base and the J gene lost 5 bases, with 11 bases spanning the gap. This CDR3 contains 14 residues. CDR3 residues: CASSQVWGEETQYF. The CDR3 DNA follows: TGTGCCAGCAGCCAAGTTTGGGGGGAGGAGACCCAGTACTTC.

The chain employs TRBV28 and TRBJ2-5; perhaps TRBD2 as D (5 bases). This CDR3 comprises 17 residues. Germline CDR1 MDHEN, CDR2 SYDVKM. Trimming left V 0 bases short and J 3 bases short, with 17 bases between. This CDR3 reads CASSLWAPGKVEETQYF. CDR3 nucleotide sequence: TGTGCCAGCAGTTTATGGGCCCCGGGAAAGGTGGAAGAGACCCAGTACTTC.

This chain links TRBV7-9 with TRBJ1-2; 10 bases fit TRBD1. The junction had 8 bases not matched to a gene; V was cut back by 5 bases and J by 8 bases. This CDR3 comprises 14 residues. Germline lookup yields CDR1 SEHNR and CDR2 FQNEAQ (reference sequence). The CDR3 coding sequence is TGTGCCAGCAGCCAATCCGGGACAGGGGACGGCTACACCTTC. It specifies CASSQSGTGDGYTF.

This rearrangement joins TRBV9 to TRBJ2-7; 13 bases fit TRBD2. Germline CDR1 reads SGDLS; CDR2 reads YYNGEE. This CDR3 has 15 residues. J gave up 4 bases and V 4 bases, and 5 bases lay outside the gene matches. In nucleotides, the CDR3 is TGTGCCAGCAGCCTCGGGGGACTAGCGGGGTACGAGCAGTACTTC. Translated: CASSLGGLAGYEQYF.